There are many counts of the clone carrying this T cell receptor (beta chain). Germline V CDR1 and CDR2: SGHTA, FQGNSA. J was trimmed by 5 bases and V by 5 bases; bases with no gene match: 5. This CDR3 is built from 16 residues. The data were obtained in a study of T cell repertoires in cytomegalovirus infection. MiXCR, run by TCRdb on the reads, gives a single entry per CDR3 protein. This table holds about 740,000 distinct CDR3 sequences, 35% found once. The chain has TRBV7-2 and TRBJ1-6; TRBD1 matches 11 bases. The sample was PBMCs. This sequence originates from a human donor in good health (CMV status not recorded). Some clones in this sample may be carry-over from other donors' samples. The CDR3 DNA follows: TGTGCCAGCAGCCCCGGGACAGGGGGGGATAATTCACCCCTCCACTTT. This translates into CASSPGTGGDNSPLHF.